A selection of T cell receptor beta chains follows, all from one sample in a study of cytomegalovirus exposure and HLA in healthy donors. Clones were read by immunoSEQ multiplex PCR, and TCRdb kept only the in-frame ones, dropping some. The table has about 220,000 clones, around 80% seen once. The sample was PBMCs. These receptors were obtained from a man between 35 and 55 years old in good health and CMV-seropositive. CDR3s include the opening cysteine and the closing phenylalanine or tryptophan.

j_gene: TRBJ2-5
v_gene: TRBV9
len: 14
CDR3aa: CASSVDGIQETQYF

j_gene: TRBJ2-2
v_gene: TRBV7-2
len: 15
CDR3aa: CASSLRSGITGELFF

j_gene: TRBJ2-1
v_gene: TRBV7-9
len: 14
CDR3aa: CASSLGPHYNEQFF

j_gene: TRBJ2-1
v_gene: TRBV9
len: 16
CDR3aa: CASSARAGGSYNEQFF

j_gene: TRBJ2-1
v_gene: TRBV29-1
len: 13
CDR3aa: CSGRLASYNEQFF

j_gene: TRBJ2-1
v_gene: TRBV29-1
len: 12
CDR3aa: CSVDPSEREQFF

j_gene: TRBJ1-4
v_gene: TRBV30
len: 15
CDR3aa: CAWSENRGRIEKLFF

j_gene: TRBJ2-5
v_gene: TRBV30
len: 13
CDR3aa: CAWSVQSQETQYF

j_gene: TRBJ1-1
v_gene: TRBV6-6
len: 14
CDR3aa: CASSYHEGNTEAFF

j_gene: TRBJ2-7
v_gene: TRBV15
len: 15
CDR3aa: CATSRDGRGAYEQYF

j_gene: TRBJ1-1
v_gene: TRBV9
len: 14
CDR3aa: CASSEGGENTEAFF

j_gene: TRBJ1-5
v_gene: TRBV5-4
len: 13
CDR3aa: CASSRDREQPQHF

j_gene: TRBJ2-3
v_gene: TRBV7-9
len: 15
CDR3aa: CASSSGREGTDTQYF

j_gene: TRBJ2-6
v_gene: TRBV5-1
len: 14
CDR3aa: CASSLYSGANVLTF

j_gene: TRBJ1-3
v_gene: TRBV9
len: 16
CDR3aa: CASSGTPFSSGNTIYF

j_gene: TRBJ2-5
v_gene: TRBV5-1
len: 13
CDR3aa: CASSLGALTAYYF

j_gene: TRBJ2-1
v_gene: TRBV4-1
len: 13
CDR3aa: CASSQEWEVEQFF

j_gene: TRBJ2-3
v_gene: TRBV7-9
len: 15
CDR3aa: CASSLWTSGTDTQYF

j_gene: TRBJ2-5
v_gene: TRBV7-2
len: 14
CDR3aa: CASSLAGGLETQYF

j_gene: TRBJ2-7
v_gene: TRBV9
len: 14
CDR3aa: CASSETSGSPEQYF

j_gene: TRBJ2-5
v_gene: TRBV6-5
len: 15
CDR3aa: CASSYSGLAGGTQYF

j_gene: TRBJ1-2
v_gene: TRBV19
len: 15
CDR3aa: CASNLPGTGAHGYTF

j_gene: TRBJ1-1
v_gene: TRBV9
len: 16
CDR3aa: CASSARDSGWASEAFF

j_gene: TRBJ2-3
v_gene: TRBV29-1
len: 16
CDR3aa: CSVEERLAGGIGTQYF

j_gene: TRBJ1-2
v_gene: TRBV12-5
len: 14
CDR3aa: CASGLVGDIYGYTF

j_gene: TRBJ1-5
v_gene: TRBV25-1
len: 14
CDR3aa: CASSVTGSGQPQHF

j_gene: TRBJ2-1
v_gene: TRBV15
len: 13
CDR3aa: CATSKLADNEQFF

j_gene: TRBJ1-5
v_gene: TRBV7-8
len: 15
CDR3aa: CASSADSQRYQPQHF

j_gene: TRBJ2-2
v_gene: TRBV7-6
len: 14
CDR3aa: CASSLVEVAGELFF

j_gene: TRBJ2-7
v_gene: TRBV10-1
len: 12
CDR3aa: CASASGAYEQYF

j_gene: TRBJ1-5
v_gene: TRBV4-2
len: 13
CDR3aa: CASSQEPDQPQHF

j_gene: TRBJ2-3
v_gene: TRBV15
len: 17
CDR3aa: CATSRGVTGAGTDTQYF

j_gene: TRBJ1-2
v_gene: TRBV2
len: 15
CDR3aa: CASRLNRGPDYGYTF

j_gene: TRBJ1-2
v_gene: TRBV7-9
len: 15
CDR3aa: CASSGMDREAYGYTF

j_gene: TRBJ2-3
v_gene: TRBV2
len: 14
CDR3aa: CASSPRPNTDTQYF

j_gene: TRBJ1-1
v_gene: TRBV7-6
len: 15
CDR3aa: CASSLAGGGVTEAFF

j_gene: TRBJ2-3
v_gene: TRBV11-3
len: 16
CDR3aa: CASSLGAGSSQYTQYF

j_gene: TRBJ1-2
v_gene: TRBV28
len: 17
CDR3aa: CASSLPPPAADNYGYTF

j_gene: TRBJ1-5
v_gene: TRBV6-4
len: 15
CDR3aa: CASSGTGELNQPQHF

j_gene: TRBJ2-3
v_gene: TRBV6-6
len: 14
CDR3aa: CASSRGQTQDTQYF

j_gene: TRBJ2-2
v_gene: TRBV9
len: 14
CDR3aa: CASSVLADAGELFF

j_gene: TRBJ2-2
v_gene: TRBV12-5
len: 18
CDR3aa: CASGLATTSVWNTGELFF

j_gene: TRBJ1-1
v_gene: TRBV4-2
len: 14
CDR3aa: CASSQGGVNTEAFF

j_gene: TRBJ2-3
v_gene: TRBV7-2
len: 17
CDR3aa: CASRPMGSGRAIDTQYF

j_gene: TRBJ1-1
v_gene: TRBV6-6
len: 14
CDR3aa: CASNRALPGTEAFF

j_gene: TRBJ2-2
v_gene: TRBV19
len: 13
CDR3aa: CASSMSGTGELFF